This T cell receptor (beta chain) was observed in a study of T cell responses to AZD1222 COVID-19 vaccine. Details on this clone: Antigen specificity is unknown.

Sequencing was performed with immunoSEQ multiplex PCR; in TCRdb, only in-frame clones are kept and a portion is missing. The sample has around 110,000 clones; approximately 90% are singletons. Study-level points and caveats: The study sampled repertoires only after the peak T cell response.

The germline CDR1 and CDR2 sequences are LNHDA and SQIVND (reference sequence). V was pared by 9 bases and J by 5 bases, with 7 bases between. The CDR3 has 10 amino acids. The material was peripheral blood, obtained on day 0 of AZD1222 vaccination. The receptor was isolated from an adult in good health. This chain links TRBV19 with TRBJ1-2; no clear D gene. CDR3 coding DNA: TGTGCCAGCGGCAGTTATGGCTACACCTTC. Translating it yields CASGSYGYTF.